Each of the 24 T cell receptor beta chains below was sequenced from the same sample in a study of blood T cell repertoires in COVID-19. The protocol was immunoSEQ multiplex PCR, while the TCRdb copy is restricted to in-frame clones and leaves out a portion. The sample lists about 120,000 clones, roughly 89% occurring once. Sequencing used peripheral blood. The receptor source for this set is a human donor with acute or convalescent COVID-19. The donor label of this sample is uncertain.

The chain recombines TRBV5-6 with TRBJ1-6; 9 bases are a match to TRBD1. CDR3 size: 17 residues. Germline CDR1 reads SGHDT; CDR2 reads YYEEEE. The V gene end was trimmed by 5 bases and the J gene end by 6 bases; junction bases not matched to a gene: 12. CDR3 sequence: CASSLFTGGAGNSPLHF. CDR3 nucleotides: TGTGCCAGCAGTTTATTCACAGGGGGCGCCGGTAATTCACCCCTCCACTTT.

The chain carries TRBV30 and TRBJ2-3; TRBD1 aligns across 9 bases. CDR3 size: 12 residues. The germline V gene has CDR1 GTSNPN and CDR2 SVGIG (reference sequence). Losses at the gene ends were 7 bases for V and 4 bases for J; bases not matched to a gene: 3. The CDR3 DNA reads TGTGCCTTACAGGGGGCCTCAGATACGCAGTATTTT. Encoded protein: CALQGASDTQYF.

V is TRBV19 and J is TRBJ2-1; the D gene is possibly TRBD2 (7 bases). The V and J ends lost 5 bases and 7 bases respectively, with 18 bases between them. Germline lookup yields CDR1 LNHDA and CDR2 SQIVND (reference sequence). The CDR3 covers 15 residues. As DNA, the CDR3 is TGTGCCAGTAGTCCCCTGGGGGGGGCGGGAAATGAGCAGTTCTTC. Translated, it gives CASSPLGGAGNEQFF.

The chain is built from TRBV27 and TRBJ2-1; 9 nucleotides agree with TRBD2. Germline lookup yields CDR1 MNHEY and CDR2 SMNVEV (reference sequence). The CDR3 covers 13 residues. The trim removed 6 bases at V and 7 bases at J, leaving 4 bases unmatched. In DNA, the CDR3 is TGTGCCAGCAGAAGCGGGGGGTATAATGAGCAGTTCTTC. Translated, it gives CASRSGGYNEQFF.

J is TRBJ2-3 and V is TRBV6-5; 9 bases align to TRBD2. The CDR3 covers 16 residues. V lost 4 bases, J lost 5 bases, and 10 bases stayed unmatched. Germline V gives CDR1 MNHEY, CDR2 SVGAGI. The CDR3 loop is CASSSLGAGGRDTQYF. The CDR3, as DNA: TGTGCCAGCAGTTCTTTGGGAGCGGGGGGTAGAGATACGCAGTATTTT.

This chain joins TRBV4-3 and TRBJ1-1; D is uncertain. There are 14 residues in the CDR3. Trimming cost V 0 bases and J 3 bases, with 8 bases left between them. Per germline, CDR1 LGHNA and CDR2 YSLEER. CDR3 amino acids: CASSQDNGDTEAFF. CDR3 bases: TGCGCCAGCAGCCAAGATAACGGGGACACTGAAGCTTTCTTT.

The chain has TRBV4-1 and TRBJ1-2, with 8 bases that match TRBD1. CDR3 length: 18 residues. CDR1 MGHRA and CDR2 YSYEKL come from the germline V gene. V lost 4 bases to trimming and J lost 3 bases; unmatched junction nucleotides: 16. This CDR3 is CASSLFPTGGKPDYGYTF. In DNA, the CDR3 is TGCGCCAGCAGCCTTTTTCCCACAGGGGGGAAGCCCGACTATGGCTACACCTTC.

The V call is TRBV6-5, the J call TRBJ1-6; 8 bases match TRBD1. V dropped 8 bases and J dropped 10; count of bases not matched to a gene: 10. Germline values: CDR1 MNHEY, CDR2 SVGAGI. CDR3 length equals 14 residues. The chain's CDR3 is CASEIGQGLSPLHF. CDR3 bases: TGTGCCAGCGAAATAGGACAGGGACTCTCACCCCTCCACTTT.

This clone was found once. Written as DNA, the CDR3 is TGTGCCAGTAGTCCACCTAGCGGGGGATCCTATCGGCAGTACTTC. This translates into CASSPPSGGSYRQYF. The chain links TRBV19 to TRBJ2-7, with 10 bases identical to TRBD2. CDR3 length: 15 residues. From germline, CDR1 is LNHDA and CDR2 SQIVND (reference sequence). V shed 5 bases, J shed 9 bases, and the junction held 13 bases outside the gene matches.

V and J are TRBV4-3 and TRBJ2-7, with TRBD1 matching 8 bases. Germline V gene data show CDR1 as LGHNA and CDR2 as YSLEER. This CDR3 is 15 amino acids long. The trim removed 3 bases at V and 3 bases at J, leaving 7 bases unmatched. The CDR3 loop reads CASSQWGQVNYEQYF. In DNA form, the CDR3 reads TGCGCCAGCAGCCAGTGGGGACAGGTTAACTACGAGCAGTACTTC.

V and J are TRBV7-9 and TRBJ1-5; D is perhaps TRBD1 (5 bases). V was trimmed by 1 base and J by 2 bases, leaving 9 bases between them. The CDR3 sequence is 15 residues long. Germline lookup yields CDR1 SEHNR and CDR2 FQNEAQ (reference sequence). CDR3 sequence: CASSLGGFGNQPQHF. The CDR3, as DNA: TGTGCCAGCAGCTTAGGGGGCTTCGGCAATCAGCCCCAGCATTTT. Full variable domain (missing parts from reference TRBV7-9 and TRBJ1-5): DTGVSQNPRHKITKRGQNVTFRCDPISEHNRLYWYRQTLGQGPEFLTYFQNEAQLEKSRLLSDRFSAERPKGSFSTLEIQRTEQGDSAMYLCASSLGGFGNQPQHFGDGTRLSIL.

The J gene is TRBJ2-7, the V gene TRBV6-5; D unclear. This CDR3 is built from 12 residues. V lost 8 bases and J lost 0, with 8 bases in between. Germline V gene data show CDR1 as MNHEY and CDR2 as SVGAGI. The CDR3 DNA is TGTGCCAGCGCCCCAGGCTCCTACGAGCAGTACTTC. This gives the protein CASAPGSYEQYF.

This clone turned up a few times. The chain uses TRBV14 and TRBJ2-5; D perhaps matches TRBD2 (6 bases). The CDR3 is 14 amino acids. The V gene lost 3 bases and the J gene lost 5 bases, with 13 bases spanning the gap. Germline loops: CDR1 SGHDN, CDR2 FVKESK. The CDR3 loop is CASSHLLAGETQYF. CDR3 bases: TGTGCCAGCAGCCACCTACTAGCCGGCGAGACCCAGTACTTC.

CDR3 residues: CASSLDRQGAAEQFF. The CDR3 DNA reads as TGTGCCAGCAGTCTAGACCGGCAGGGGGCGGCTGAGCAGTTCTTC. The genes are TRBV28 and TRBJ2-1, with TRBD1 matching over 8 bases. The CDR3 has 15 amino acids. The J segment lost 9 bases and the V segment lost 5 bases, leaving 12 bases of the junction unmatched. The germline gives CDR1 MDHEN, CDR2 SYDVKM.

The V call is TRBV20-1, the J call TRBJ2-5, with a tentative D call TRBD2 (6 bases). The CDR3 length is 11 residues. Germline V lookup: CDR1 DFQATT, CDR2 SNEGSKA (reference sequence). V was clipped by 3 bases and J by 6 bases, with 8 bases between them. CDR3 sequence (DNA): TGCAGTGCTAGGGGGGGAAAGACCCAGTACTTC. Encoded protein: CSARGGKTQYF.

The gene calls are TRBV9 and TRBJ1-2, with a tentative D call TRBD1 (6 bases). Germline-derived CDR1 and CDR2 are SGDLS and YYNGEE. Trimming pared 3 bases from V and 7 bases from J, leaving 16 bases between. The CDR3 covers 14 residues. DNA of the CDR3: TGTGCCAGCAGCGCAAACAGGGATTCGCTTGGCTACACCTTC. Its translation: CASSANRDSLGYTF. Filled out from reference TRBV9 and TRBJ1-2, the complete variable domain reads DSGVTQTPKHLITATGQRVTLRCSPRSGDLSVYWYQQSLDQGLQFLIQYYNGEERAKGNILERFSAQQFPDLHSELNLSSLELGDSALYFCASSANRDSLGYTFGSGTRLTVV.

The V call is TRBV29-1, the J call TRBJ2-7, with D possibly matching TRBD1 (6 bases). Germline CDR1 reads SQVTM; CDR2 reads ANQGSEA. The CDR3 totals 11 residues. Trimming pared 8 bases from V and 6 bases from J, leaving 14 bases between. The CDR3 region has the DNA TGCAGCTCGACAACAGGGAGCGAGCAGTACTTC. It encodes CSSTTGSEQYF.

The chain employs TRBV28 and TRBJ1-1; TRBD1 aligns across 7 bases. This CDR3 has 15 residues. CDR1 and CDR2 from the germline V gene are MDHEN and SYDVKM. The ends lost 7 bases at V and 1 base at J; junction bases unmatched: 9. DNA of the CDR3: TGTGCCAGCACCAGTAGTTCAGGGGGGAACACTGAAGCTTTCTTT. Protein product: CASTSSSGGNTEAFF.

The chain recombines TRBV9 with TRBJ1-1, with D perhaps TRBD1 (6 bases). Germline CDR1 SGDLS, CDR2 YYNGEE. V was cut by 3 bases and J by 3 bases, with 9 bases left in between. This CDR3 has 13 residues. CDR3 nucleotides: TGTGCCAGCAGCGGCCAGGGGCACACTGAAGCTTTCTTT. Translating gives CASSGQGHTEAFF.

V and J are TRBV3-1 (or the pseudogene TRBV3-2) and TRBJ2-1, with TRBD2 matching over 9 bases. Germline V gene data show CDR1 as LGHDT and CDR2 as YNNKEL (reference sequence). Losses at the gene ends were 7 bases for V and 4 bases for J; bases not matched to a gene: 8. This CDR3 is 15 amino acids long. The CDR3 nucleotides are TGTGCCAGCATGGCTAGCGGGGAACCTTACAATGAGCAGTTCTTC. It codes for CASMASGEPYNEQFF.

The J gene is TRBJ1-1, the V gene TRBV6-2 or TRBV6-3; no definite D call. The ends were cut back, 6 bases at V and 3 bases at J, with 5 bases in the middle. The CDR3 runs to 11 residues. The germline V gene encodes CDR1 MNHEY and CDR2 SVGEGT. Here the CDR3 DNA reads TGTGCCAGCAGCGACTACACTGAAGCTTTCTTT. Translating it yields CASSDYTEAFF.

The chain links TRBV6-1 to TRBJ1-5; D might be TRBD1 (6 bases). This CDR3 region has 16 residues. Germline lookup yields CDR1 MNHNS and CDR2 SASEGT. The V end lost 4 bases, the J end lost 4 bases, and 17 bases lay between the germline ends. The CDR3 loop is CASSGMYRERNQPQHF. CDR3 bases: TGTGCCAGCAGTGGTATGTACAGGGAAAGGAATCAGCCCCAGCATTTT.

The rearrangement joins TRBV7-2 to TRBJ1-2; D may be TRBD1 (6 bases). Germline values: CDR1 SGHTA, CDR2 FQGNSA. CDR3 length: 14 residues. Trimming left V 4 bases short and J 3 bases short, with 12 bases between. This chain's CDR3 is CASSSLQGYYGYTF. CDR3 DNA sequence: TGTGCCAGCAGCTCCCTACAGGGCTACTATGGCTACACCTTC.

This sequence joins TRBV7-9 and TRBJ2-6; TRBD1 might be the D (5 bases). Germline values: CDR1 SEHNR, CDR2 FQNEAQ (reference sequence). The CDR3 loop spans 15 amino acids. V was shortened by 3 bases and J by 0 bases, with 6 bases between the two germline ends. The CDR3 DNA sequence: TGTGCCAGCAGCTTTCAGGGCTCTGGGGCCAACGTCCTGACTTTC. It codes for CASSFQGSGANVLTF.